Listed below are T cell receptor beta chains from one sample, sequenced in a study of neurological immune-mediated disorders. Via MiXCR, TCRdb re-called the 5' RACE reads, giving one row per CDR3 protein. The table lists about 44,000 distinct CDR3 sequences, 20% to 25% of them singletons. The specimen was PBMCs. The receptors stem from a man aged 55 to 70 with HTLV-1-associated myelopathy (HAM/TSP). Both conserved end residues are part of each CDR3. A D gene is named only where the DNA matches it firmly. For some rows the clone size is stated as once, few or many, or as a class when expanded; others skip it.

J,D,size,V,DNA,CDR3
TRBJ1-4,-,many,TRBV15,TGTGCCACCAGACGGTCGACACAGGCTAATGAAAAACTGTTTTTT,CATRRSTQANEKLFF
TRBJ2-7,-,few,TRBV24-1,TGTGCCACCTGTGACGAGGCAGGGGACTCCTACGAGCAGTACTTC,CATCDEAGDSYEQYF
TRBJ2-1,TRBD2,many,TRBV9,TGTGCCAGCAGCACGGGGACTAGCGAGGACCCCTACAATGAGCAGTTCTTC,CASSTGTSEDPYNEQFF
TRBJ2-3,-,many,TRBV15,TGTGCCACCAGCAGAGATCAGAGGAGCAGGAACACAGATACGCAGTATTTT,CATSRDQRSRNTDTQYF
TRBJ2-1,-,-,TRBV20-1,TGCAGTGCTAAAGAGATGGGGGACAATGAGCAGTTCTTC,CSAKEMGDNEQFF
TRBJ2-7,-,-,TRBV5-1,TGCACCAGCAGCCCCGCGGGGACAGACTACGAGCAGTACTTC,CTSSPAGTDYEQYF
TRBJ2-5,-,many,TRBV5-1,TGCGCCAGCAGCTTGGATACGGAGACCCAGTACTTC,CASSLDTETQYF
TRBJ1-6,-,-,TRBV5-1,TGCGCCAGCAGCTTGGGTACAGTGAGCTCCTATAATTCACCCCTCCACTTT,CASSLGTVSSYNSPLHF
TRBJ2-5,TRBD2,many,TRBV4-1,TGCGCCAGCAGCGATAACCCACGTCTAGCGGACCAAGAGACCCAGTACTTC,CASSDNPRLADQETQYF
TRBJ1-2,-,many,TRBV20-1,TGCACCACCGAGGGGGGTTTAAAAGGCTACACCTTC,CTTEGGLKGYTF
TRBJ2-4,TRBD2,many,TRBV20-1,TGCAGTGCTAGAGATGACGGGAGGGCGGACATTCAGTACTTC,CSARDDGRADIQYF
TRBJ2-5,-,many,TRBV2,TGTGCCAGCAGGGCTCTTCCGGGGTCGCAAGAGACCCAGTACTTC,CASRALPGSQETQYF
TRBJ2-7,TRBD2,many,TRBV20-1,TGCAGTGCTGCTCGCGGGAGGGCGAGCCACGAGCAGTACTTC,CSAARGRASHEQYF
TRBJ2-2,TRBD2,many,TRBV2,TGTGCCAGCAGGGGACTAGCGGGACAGAACACCGGGGAGCTGTTTTTT,CASRGLAGQNTGELFF
TRBJ2-1,TRBD2,many,TRBV20-1,TGCAGTGCTAGGCCGGGGGGGGCCCTAGCGGGACAAAGGCAGTTCTTC,CSARPGGALAGQRQFF
TRBJ1-1,TRBD1,many,TRBV12-3/TRBV12-4,TGTGCCAGCAGCCCGAACAGGGGCACTGAAGCTTTCTTT,CASSPNRGTEAFF
TRBJ2-5,-,many,TRBV12-3/TRBV12-4,TGTGCCAGCAGTCTCCCGAGCGAGACCCAGTACTTC,CASSLPSETQYF
TRBJ1-1,TRBD1,many,TRBV5-1,TGCGCCAGCAGCGAACAGGGGCGGAACACTGAAGCTTTCTTT,CASSEQGRNTEAFF
TRBJ2-5,-,many,TRBV5-1,TGCGCCAGCAGCCCTCGGCAGGGGATACGAGAGACCCAGTACTTC,CASSPRQGIRETQYF
TRBJ2-7,-,many,TRBV5-1,TGCGCCAGCAGCTGGGGTAGGGTCCAGGGCGAGCAGTACTTC,CASSWGRVQGEQYF
TRBJ1-2,TRBD1,many,TRBV6-5,TGTGCCAGCAGTTACTCTGCATCAACAGGGGGCCTAAGCTATGGCTACACCTTC,CASSYSASTGGLSYGYTF
TRBJ2-7,-,many,TRBV7-2,TGTGCCAGCAGCTTAGCGGAGGGGGCGTTCGAGCAGTACTTC,CASSLAEGAFEQYF
TRBJ1-1,-,many,TRBV5-1,TGCGCCAGCAGCTTGGATGGGGGCGGGTACACTGAAGCTTTCTTT,CASSLDGGGYTEAFF
TRBJ2-3,-,-,TRBV4-1,TGCGCCAGCAGCCGGCCGTCGGTGGGACCCACAGATACGCAGTATTTT,CASSRPSVGPTDTQYF
TRBJ1-1,-,-,TRBV28,TGTGCCAGCAGTCAACTCAGGGTGGCGGGCACTGAAGCTTTCTTT,CASSQLRVAGTEAFF
TRBJ1-5,-,many,TRBV12-3/TRBV12-4,TGTGCCAGCAGCCGCGGGACCGGGAGGTGGAATCAGCCCCAGCATTTT,CASSRGTGRWNQPQHF
TRBJ1-2,-,-,TRBV20-1,TGCAGTGCTAGTACCGGGATGAACTATGGCTACACCTTC,CSASTGMNYGYTF
TRBJ2-7,-,many,TRBV27,TGTGCCAGCAGTTTATCGACAGGTCCCCTTGAGGAGCAGTACTTC,CASSLSTGPLEEQYF
TRBJ2-5,TRBD2,many,TRBV5-1,TGCGCCAGCAGCCCCGGGGGGGCGCCGGAGACCCAGTACTTC,CASSPGGAPETQYF
TRBJ1-1,-,many,TRBV5-1,TGCGCCAGCAGCCTACAGGGAAGTGAAGCTTTCTTT,CASSLQGSEAFF
TRBJ1-4,-,many,TRBV7-7,TGTGCTAGCAGCTTAGATGATTCGCCTAATGAAAAACTGTTTTTT,CASSLDDSPNEKLFF
TRBJ2-5,-,many,TRBV7-6,TGTGCCAGCGTAGCTACGGATGAGACCCAGTACTTC,CASVATDETQYF
TRBJ1-4,TRBD1,many,TRBV5-5,TGTGCCAGCAGCTTCGGGACAGGGCCAACTAATGAAAAACTGTTTTTT,CASSFGTGPTNEKLFF
TRBJ2-1,-,many,TRBV9,TGTGCCAGCAGCGTAGCTCAATACAATGAGCAGTTCTTC,CASSVAQYNEQFF
TRBJ2-5,-,many,TRBV5-1,TGCGCCAGCAGCTACTCTAGCCTGCGAGAGACCCAGTACTTC,CASSYSSLRETQYF
TRBJ2-7,TRBD1,many,TRBV28,TGTGCCAGCAGCCACCTTCAAGGGGGCTCCAAGACCTACGAGCAGTACTTC,CASSHLQGGSKTYEQYF
TRBJ2-1,-,many,TRBV9,TGTGCCAGCAGCGAGGGGGGCAGTTCCTACAATGAGCAGTTCTTC,CASSEGGSSYNEQFF
TRBJ2-2,TRBD1,many,TRBV5-1,TGCGCCAGCAGCCTCGGGACAGGGGTTGCCGGGGAGCTGTTTTTT,CASSLGTGVAGELFF
TRBJ2-7,-,-,TRBV10-3,TGTGCCATCAGTGGGCCACAGCCCTCCTACGAGCAGCACTTT,CAISGPQPSYEQHF
TRBJ2-1,TRBD2,many,TRBV29-1,TGCAGCGTTGGGGGACTAGCGGGAGAAGGCGAGCAGTTCTTC,CSVGGLAGEGEQFF
TRBJ2-1,TRBD2,many,TRBV9,TGTGCCAGCAGCCCCGGACTAGCGGGAGGGGGGGGTGAGCAGTTCTTC,CASSPGLAGGGGEQFF
TRBJ2-1,TRBD2,many,TRBV20-1,TGCAGTGCTAGGTGGCTAGCGGGAGTCAATGAGCAGTTCTTC,CSARWLAGVNEQFF
TRBJ1-2,-,many,TRBV5-1,TGCGCCAGCAGCGGTTCGGACAGCTATGGCTACACCTTC,CASSGSDSYGYTF
TRBJ2-1,-,many,TRBV20-1,TGCAGTGCTGGCTACAATGAGCAGTTCTTC,CSAGYNEQFF
TRBJ1-2,TRBD1,many,TRBV3-1,TGTGCCAGCAGCCAAACATCTGGGACAGGGGCTGGCTACACCTTC,CASSQTSGTGAGYTF